The next 16 T cell receptor beta chains were all read from a single sample in a study of identical twins. Each CDR3 protein gets one entry after TCRdb re-called the 5' RACE reads with MiXCR. The sample carries approximately 470,000 distinct CDR3 sequences, approximately 15% recorded once. This sample was shared with a second study, whose subject was yellow fever vaccine responses in identical twins.

The material sequenced was CD4+ T cells sorted from blood. Every receptor here comes from a woman aged 18-30 years in good health.

This chain uses TRBV7-6 with TRBJ2-1; 7 positions agree with TRBD2. This CDR3 is 16 amino acids long. V dropped 6 bases and J dropped 2; count of bases not matched to a gene: 10. Germline V CDR1 and CDR2: SGHVS, FNYEAQ. The CDR3 nucleotides read TGTGCCAGCAGACGAGGGTACCGGGGGGCCTACAATGAGCAGTTCTTC. It is translated as CASRRGYRGAYNEQFF.

DNA for the CDR3: TGTGCCAGCAGCGAAAAGGGTCAGCAGGGAGATACGCAGTATTTT. Its protein is CASSEKGQQGDTQYF. J is TRBJ2-3 and V is TRBV7-9; possibly TRBD1 for D (5 bases). V was cut by 5 bases and J by 5 bases, with 17 bases left in between. Germline CDR1 is SEHNR and CDR2 is FQNEAQ (reference sequence). This CDR3 has 15 residues.

This clonotype was detected ten times or more. The chain recombines TRBV5-1 with TRBJ2-7, with D uncertain. Trimming cost V 1 base and J 5 bases, with 13 bases left between them. The germline V gene has CDR1 SGHRS and CDR2 YFSETQ. This CDR3 contains 14 residues. CDR3 nucleotides: TGCGCCAGCAGCTTGTCGGGCTCTCGGGACGAGCAGTACTTC. Its translation: CASSLSGSRDEQYF.

The V and J genes are TRBV20-1 and TRBJ1-2; no clear D. V was clipped by 1 base and J by 0 bases, with 9 bases between them. The germline V gene encodes CDR1 DFQATT and CDR2 SNEGSKA (reference sequence). The CDR3 runs to 14 residues. The CDR3 here is CSARAGSPNYGYTF. The CDR3 DNA sequence: TGCAGTGCTAGAGCCGGGAGTCCTAACTATGGCTACACCTTC.

This clonotype has more than one count but fewer than ten. The genes are TRBV29-1 and TRBJ2-3, with D uncertain. CDR3 length: 17 residues. Per germline, CDR1 SQVTM and CDR2 ANQGSEA. Deletions cut 0 bases from V and 3 bases from J, with 19 bases between. The CDR3 is CSVEDPRAPTWTDTQYF. In DNA form, the CDR3 reads TGCAGCGTTGAAGATCCCCGGGCCCCAACCTGGACAGATACGCAGTATTTT.

A few counts support this clonotype. This rearrangement joins TRBV6-1 to TRBJ2-3, with D possibly being TRBD1 (5 bases). CDR1 is MNHNS and CDR2 is SASEGT in the germline V gene. The CDR3 is made up of 14 amino acids. The ends were cut back, 3 bases at V and 4 bases at J, with 11 bases in the middle. DNA of the CDR3: TGTGCCAGCAGTGACACTATGGGGCCAGATACGCAGTATTTT. Its translation: CASSDTMGPDTQYF.

The J gene is TRBJ1-2, the V gene TRBV4-1, with 12 bases aligning to TRBD1. This CDR3 region has 15 residues. Germline V gives CDR1 MGHRA, CDR2 YSYEKL. Trimming removed 3 bases from V and 2 bases from J; junction bases left unmatched: 1. The CDR3 region has the DNA TGCGCCAGCAGCCAGGGACAGGGGGCCAACTATGGCTACACCTTC. Its translation: CASSQGQGANYGYTF.

This clonotype was seen a handful of times. This chain uses TRBV6-5 with TRBJ2-1; D gene uncertain. This CDR3 is 11 amino acids long. Trimming left V 6 bases short and J 10 bases short, with 10 bases between. CDR1 and CDR2 (germline): MNHEY, SVGAGI. This CDR3 reads CASRRLGEQFF. In DNA form, the CDR3 reads TGTGCCAGCAGACGTCTGGGGGAGCAGTTCTTC.

This clonotype was counted only a few times. The CDR3 reads CASSSSGKGDTQYF. Here the CDR3 DNA reads TGTGCCAGCAGTTCTAGCGGGAAGGGAGACACGCAGTATTTT. The V gene is TRBV6-5, the J gene TRBJ2-3, with 9 bases lining up with TRBD2. Germline lookup yields CDR1 MNHEY and CDR2 SVGAGI. The J segment lost 9 bases and the V segment lost 4 bases, leaving 8 bases of the junction unmatched. The CDR3 spans 14 residues.

This clonotype was seen a handful of times. This chain joins TRBV7-2 and TRBJ2-1; the match to TRBD2 covers 11 bases. The CDR3 extends over 14 amino acids. CDR1 and CDR2 from the germline V gene are SGHTA and FQGNSA. Germline trimming cut 8 bases from V and 4 bases from J; bases unmatched to any gene: 4. The CDR3 loop is CASQGTSGYNEQFF. CDR3 nucleotide sequence: TGTGCCAGCCAAGGGACTAGCGGTTACAATGAGCAGTTCTTC.

This clonotype was detected ten times or more. This chain joins TRBV28 and TRBJ2-1; TRBD1 or TRBD2 may be the D gene (7 bases each). V lost 5 bases and J lost 9, with 23 bases in between. This CDR3 contains 16 residues. Germline V gene sequence: CDR1 MDHEN, CDR2 SYDVKM. The CDR3 reads CASSPPKRDSGGEQFF. The CDR3 DNA reads as TGTGCCAGCAGTCCACCCAAGCGGGACAGTGGGGGTGAGCAGTTCTTC.

The rearrangement links TRBV10-3 to TRBJ2-3, with D maybe TRBD2 (5 bases). Trimming stripped 3 bases from V and 4 bases from J, with 17 bases between. Germline CDR1 and CDR2: ENHRY and SYGVKD. This CDR3 region has 16 residues. Here the CDR3 DNA reads TGTGCCATCAGTGACTTCCATAATGTACTAGCAGATACGCAGTATTTT. It encodes CAISDFHNVLADTQYF.

This chain connects TRBV11-2 to TRBJ2-7; D unclear. The CDR3 has 15 amino acids. V lost 0 bases, J lost 7 bases, and 16 bases lay in between. CDR1 is SGHAT and CDR2 is FQNNGV in the germline V gene. The CDR3 sequence: CASSLDPLLATEQYF. CDR3 sequence (DNA): TGTGCCAGCAGCTTAGACCCCCTATTGGCTACGGAGCAGTACTTC. The full variable domain, completed using reference TRBV11-2 and TRBJ2-7, is EAGVAQSPRYKIIEKRQSVAFWCNPISGHATLYWYQQILGQGPKLLIQFQNNGVVDDSQLPKDRFSAERLKGVDSTLKIQPAKLEDSAVYLCASSLDPLLATEQYFGPGTRLTVT.

The genes are TRBV4-3 and TRBJ2-7; TRBD2 aligns across 13 bases. J gave up 4 bases and V 4 bases, and 7 bases lay outside the gene matches. Germline CDR1 is LGHNA and CDR2 is YSLEER. The CDR3 extends over 16 amino acids. The CDR3 here is CASSPTPGLAGYEQYF. The CDR3 bases are TGCGCCAGCAGCCCCACCCCGGGACTAGCGGGATACGAGCAGTACTTC.

This clonotype was counted between two and nine times. The chain links TRBV12-3 or TRBV12-4 to TRBJ1-2, with unresolved D. This CDR3 is built from 11 residues. V was clipped by 5 bases and J by 8 bases, with 9 bases between them. The CDR3 DNA is TGTGCCAGCAGTACGATGCGGGGCTACACCTTC. It is translated as CASSTMRGYTF.

CDR3 DNA: TGTGCCAGCCTACAGGGAAACGGCTACGAGCAGTACTTC. This sequence encodes CASLQGNGYEQYF. The chain is built from TRBV28 and TRBJ2-7, with D maybe TRBD1 (6 bases). CDR3 length equals 13 residues. V was trimmed by 8 bases and J by 3 bases, leaving 14 bases between them. Per germline, CDR1 MDHEN and CDR2 SYDVKM.